This is a list of T cell receptor beta chains from one sample in a study of shared clonotypes between healthy human individuals. Clones were sequenced by immunoSEQ multiplex PCR, and TCRdb holds only the in-frame ones, with some missing. The repertoire holds approximately 2,300,000 clones, with approximately 90% as singletons. The specimen sequenced was naive CD4+ T cells from PBMCs. The origin of the receptors is a man aged 18 to 29 in good health. Some clones in this sample may be carry-over from other donors' samples. Each CDR3 is given with its conserved first and last residue. D genes are given only for firm matches. Not every row has a clone size; where given, it reads once, few, many or a size class.

size	V	J	D	CDR3	DNA
-	TRBV6-7	TRBJ1-5	-	CASSYFQRTDQPQHF	TGTGCCAGCAGTTACTTTCAGCGGACGGATCAGCCCCAGCATTTT
-	TRBV23-1	TRBJ2-2	-	CASSFTGSVGELFF	TGCGCCAGCAGTTTTACAGGGTCGGTCGGGGAGCTGTTTTTT
-	TRBV4-2	TRBJ2-2	-	CASSQDNQDRTGELFF	TGTGCCAGCAGCCAAGATAACCAGGACCGCACCGGGGAGCTGTTTTTT
-	TRBV7-3	TRBJ2-1	-	CASSLQRMGSSYNEQFF	TGTGCCAGCAGTTTACAAAGGATGGGAAGCTCCTACAATGAGCAGTTCTTC
-	TRBV5-1	TRBJ1-1	TRBD1	CASSGTGGVGTEAFF	TGCGCCAGCAGCGGCACAGGGGGCGTCGGCACTGAAGCTTTCTTT
-	TRBV4-1	TRBJ2-2	TRBD2	CASSQEGTRSGELFF	TGCGCCAGCAGCCAAGAGGGGACTAGGTCTGGGGAGCTGTTTTTT
once	TRBV2	TRBJ2-5	TRBD2	CASSVRLAGGETQYF	TGTGCCAGCAGTGTCCGACTAGCGGGAGGTGAGACCCAGTACTTC
-	TRBV18	TRBJ1-2	TRBD1	CASSHGDRTPNYGYTF	TGTGCCAGCTCACATGGGGACAGAACCCCTAACTATGGCTACACCTTC
-	TRBV30	TRBJ2-7	-	CAWSVGSSYEQYF	TGTGCCTGGAGTGTGGGGAGCTCCTACGAGCAGTACTTC
-	TRBV19	TRBJ2-7	-	CASSISRGYEQYF	TGTGCCAGTAGTATATCAAGGGGCTACGAGCAGTACTTC
-	TRBV30	TRBJ1-2	-	CAWSVGRVVRYGYTF	TGTGCCTGGAGTGTAGGCAGGGTGGTTCGCTATGGCTACACCTTC
-	TRBV5-1	TRBJ2-1	-	CASSLQGGISYNEQFF	TGCGCCAGCAGCTTGCAGGGTGGGATATCCTACAATGAGCAGTTCTTC
-	TRBV9	TRBJ1-2	-	CASSVTGQRGYGYTF	TGTGCCAGCAGCGTTACCGGACAGCGGGGCTATGGCTACACCTTC
-	TRBV29-1	TRBJ1-2	-	CSVAVGQGNYGYTF	TGCAGCGTTGCGGTGGGTCAGGGTAACTATGGCTACACCTTC
-	TRBV6-5	TRBJ1-5	TRBD1	CASSPDRGSNQPQHF	TGTGCCAGCAGTCCGGACAGGGGAAGCAATCAGCCCCAGCATTTT
-	TRBV28	TRBJ2-3	TRBD2	CATRMWSGNTDTQYF	TGTGCCACCAGGATGTGGAGCGGGAACACAGATACGCAGTATTTT
-	TRBV9	TRBJ2-2	TRBD2	CASSVLASGSTGELFF	TGTGCCAGCAGCGTATTGGCTAGCGGGAGCACCGGGGAGCTGTTTTTT
-	TRBV4-2	TRBJ2-7	TRBD2	CASSQGASGIQYEQYF	TGTGCCAGCAGCCAAGGGGCTAGCGGGATTCAGTACGAGCAGTACTTC
-	TRBV19	TRBJ1-2	-	CASSPDGNRDGYTF	TGTGCCAGTAGTCCGGATGGGAACAGGGATGGCTACACCTTC
-	TRBV2	TRBJ1-1	-	CASSEVLDGRAFF	TGTGCCAGCAGTGAAGTTCTCGATGGACGGGCTTTCTTT
-	TRBV7-2	TRBJ1-1	-	CASSLFQGSNTEAFF	TGTGCCAGCAGCTTGTTCCAGGGGTCTAACACTGAAGCTTTCTTT
-	TRBV5-6	TRBJ1-2	TRBD1	CASSGQAYYGYTF	TGTGCCAGCAGCGGACAGGCCTACTATGGCTACACCTTC
-	TRBV18	TRBJ2-7	TRBD1	CASSPRTGDPYEQYF	TGTGCCAGCTCACCCCGGACAGGGGACCCCTACGAGCAGTACTTC
-	TRBV2	TRBJ2-7	TRBD1	CASSGRGLYEQYF	TGTGCCAGCAGTGGTAGGGGGCTTTACGAGCAGTACTTC
-	TRBV7-3	TRBJ2-2	-	CASSYGRPGTTGELFF	TGTGCCAGCAGCTACGGACGGCCGGGAACCACCGGGGAGCTGTTTTTT
-	TRBV5-1	TRBJ2-3	-	CASSLGSSGAEVDTQYF	TGCGCCAGCAGCTTGGGTTCCTCTGGGGCAGAGGTAGATACGCAGTATTTT
-	TRBV7-2	TRBJ2-5	TRBD2	CASSPRGGETQYF	TGTGCCAGCAGCCCTCGCGGGGGAGAGACCCAGTACTTC
-	TRBV21-1	TRBJ2-1	-	CASSKEGTSGYNEQFF	TGTGCCAGCAGCAAAGAAGGGACTAGCGGATACAATGAGCAGTTCTTC
-	TRBV13	TRBJ1-2	TRBD1	CASSPTGDGYTF	TGTGCCAGCAGCCCTACAGGGGATGGCTACACCTTC
-	TRBV10-3	TRBJ2-1	-	CAISEYVLRGEHEQFF	TGTGCCATCAGTGAGTATGTCCTCCGGGGAGAACATGAGCAGTTCTTC
-	TRBV6-5	TRBJ2-6	-	CASSPPGSGANVLTF	TGTGCCAGCAGTCCCCCAGGGTCTGGGGCCAACGTCCTGACTTTC
-	TRBV25-1	TRBJ2-2	-	CASRSSRGAVTGELFF	TGTGCCAGCAGATCTTCCAGGGGGGCGGTCACCGGGGAGCTGTTTTTT
-	TRBV30	TRBJ2-3	TRBD2	CAWNSLTSGIDTQYF	TGTGCCTGGAATTCTCTTACTAGCGGGATAGATACGCAGTATTTT
-	TRBV29-1	TRBJ2-1	TRBD2	CSVGGSLAGEDYNEQFF	TGCAGCGTTGGGGGCAGCCTAGCGGGAGAGGACTACAATGAGCAGTTCTTC
-	TRBV4-3	TRBJ2-3	TRBD2	CASSQDPGLAGGRGTQYF	TGCGCCAGCAGCCAAGACCCCGGACTAGCGGGAGGCCGGGGTACGCAGTATTTT
-	TRBV5-1	TRBJ2-1	-	CASSPGQQNEQFF	TGCGCCAGCTCACCAGGGCAGCAAAATGAGCAGTTCTTC
-	TRBV5-4	TRBJ2-3	-	CASSLAGTDTQYF	TGTGCCAGCAGCTTGGCCGGCACAGATACGCAGTATTTT
once	TRBV6-1	TRBJ2-7	-	CASRGNLYEQYF	TGTGCCAGCAGGGGCAATCTCTACGAGCAGTACTTC
-	TRBV7-8	TRBJ2-7	-	CASSRAVYPYEQYF	TGTGCCAGCAGCCGGGCGGTGTACCCCTACGAGCAGTACTTC
-	TRBV7-3	TRBJ1-2	-	CASSPGAAYGYTF	TGTGCCAGCAGCCCTGGGGCAGCCTATGGCTACACCTTC
-	TRBV28	TRBJ1-2	-	CAVPRGASNYGYTF	TGTGCCGTACCGCGGGGCGCCTCTAACTATGGCTACACCTTC
-	TRBV5-1	TRBJ1-2	TRBD1	CASSAFPGTGGGGYTF	TGCGCCAGCAGCGCGTTCCCCGGGACAGGGGGAGGTGGCTACACCTTC
-	TRBV4-1	TRBJ1-2	-	CASSLEGREVGYTF	TGCGCCAGCAGCCTGGAGGGGAGGGAAGTTGGCTACACCTTC